The clone carrying this T cell receptor beta chain came up a few times. TCRdb itself ran the RT-PCR reads through MiXCR, one entry per CDR3 protein. The repertoire includes around 790,000 distinct CDR3 sequences, less than 25% of them detected once, and roughly 10% sits in the top ten. The source of the sample is a study of response to subunit inactivated influenza vaccine. Germline assignment: CDR1 DFQATT and CDR2 SNEGSKA (reference sequence). V was trimmed by 3 bases and J by 0 bases, leaving 11 bases between them. The CDR3 is 14 amino acids. The chain combines TRBV20-1 with TRBJ2-5; the D gene could be TRBD1 or TRBD2 (5 bases each). The sequenced sample was PBMCs from blood, obtained around 5 days after vaccination. The source is a man between 50 and 59 years old who received an inactivated influenza vaccine. CDR3 sequence reads: CSARDGTYQETQYF. In nucleotides, the CDR3 is TGCAGTGCTAGGGATGGGACCTACCAAGAGACCCAGTACTTC.